These 5 T cell receptor beta chains were sequenced from one sample in a study of response to subunit inactivated influenza vaccine. TCRdb re-analysed the RT-PCR reads in MiXCR, keeping a single row per CDR3 protein. The sample shows some 200,000 distinct CDR3 sequences, approximately 12% of them seen only once. This sample also appeared in a second study, on T cells expressing NK-cell markers. From that second work: TCR beta cDNA was generated via 5'RACE template switching incorporating UMIs.

The sample in question was CD8+ T cells sorted from PBMCs, obtained 11 to 12 days after vaccination. These receptors were taken from a man between 45 and 60 years old who received an inactivated influenza vaccine.

This clonotype was picked up a small number of times. The chain uses TRBV5-1 and TRBJ1-2, with 8 bases aligning to TRBD1. This CDR3 region has 13 residues. Trimming removed 0 bases from V and 8 bases from J; junction bases left unmatched: 3. Germline V gene data show CDR1 as SGHRS and CDR2 as YFSETQ. CDR3 residues: CASSLVRGQGYTF. In DNA, the CDR3 is TGCGCCAGCAGCTTGGTCAGGGGGCAAGGCTACACCTTC.

Concerning this clonotype itself: A read error may produce the germline difference seen at one junction end. The rearrangement uses TRBV7-9 and TRBJ2-1, with D possibly TRBD1 on 7 matching bases. The CDR3 contains 16 residues. Germline CDR1 SEHNR, CDR2 FQNEAQ (reference sequence). The CDR3 bases are TGTGCCGGCAGGGCCGCCGGAGGGGGCGCCTACAATGAGCAGTTCTTC. Translating gives CAGRAAGGGAYNEQFF.

The V gene is TRBV5-1, the J gene TRBJ2-7, with 10 bases fitting TRBD2. The CDR3 is made up of 18 amino acids. Germline lookup yields CDR1 SGHRS and CDR2 YFSETQ. V lost 4 bases to trimming and J lost 4 bases; unmatched junction nucleotides: 17. The CDR3 protein is CASSPAPSGRALFYEQYF. CDR3 DNA sequence: TGCGCCAGCAGCCCGGCCCCCAGCGGGAGGGCCCTATTTTACGAGCAGTACTTC.

The CDR3 DNA sequence: TGTGCCAGCAGTTATACAGGGCGAGAGACCCAGTACTTC. Encoded protein: CASSYTGRETQYF. The chain is built from TRBV12-3 or TRBV12-4 and TRBJ2-5; D may be TRBD1 (6 bases). This CDR3 is 13 amino acids long. V was trimmed by 4 bases and J by 4 bases, leaving 10 bases between them.

This chain connects TRBV5-1 to TRBJ2-3; D unclear. Germline V gene sequence: CDR1 SGHRS, CDR2 YFSETQ. V was shortened by 4 bases and J by 0 bases, with 15 bases between the two germline ends. The length of the CDR3 is 16 residues. Written as DNA, the CDR3 is TGCGCCAGCAGCATACCTAAGACAACCAGCACAGATACGCAGTATTTT. Amino acids: CASSIPKTTSTDTQYF.